These T cell receptor beta chains were read from a single sample in a study of T cell repertoires in cytomegalovirus infection. The antigens of these receptors remain unknown. Each CDR3 protein gets one entry after TCRdb re-called the reads with MiXCR. The sample contains some 920,000 distinct CDR3 sequences, 31% of which appear only once. Specimen: cultured CD8+ T cells from PBMCs, collected from culture after CMV antigen stimulation. Receptors were obtained from a human donor in good health (CMV status not recorded). Some clones in this sample may be carry-over from other donors' samples. Each CDR3 is given with its conserved first and last residue. Clone size is stated in some rows and not others, as once, few, many or a class when expanded.

clone_size j_call v_call cdr3_aa
many TRBJ2-3 TRBV6-1 CASSEIRGTASTDTQYF
NA TRBJ1-5 TRBV15 CATTQTGDPDQPQHF
NA TRBJ1-2 TRBV27 CASSRQGKYYGYTF
few TRBJ1-2 TRBV19 CASSIDAGADGYTF
NA TRBJ2-3 TRBV27 CASSLYYRTDTQYF
many TRBJ1-1 TRBV7-6 CASSLGTGYLNTEAFF
NA TRBJ1-1 TRBV15 CATSRAVNTEAFF
NA TRBJ1-1 TRBV6-6 CASSYYTGPNTEAFF
NA TRBJ1-5 TRBV19 CASSDTDNQPQHF
NA TRBJ1-5 TRBV15 CATSREGGFNQPQHF
few TRBJ2-2 TRBV12-3/TRBV12-4 CASSFRTGVGGGELFF
NA TRBJ1-2 TRBV7-9 CASSPPEEIGYTF
NA TRBJ1-2 TRBV27 CASRLTGSSYGYTF
NA TRBJ1-2 TRBV19 CASTPGQGADGYTF
NA TRBJ1-2 TRBV12-3/TRBV12-4 CASSFDRENYGYTF
once TRBJ2-1 TRBV4-1 CASSQDQKKRVDNEQFF
NA TRBJ2-1 TRBV14 CASSHPPLADISSYNEQFF
NA TRBJ2-1 TRBV4-1 CASSQEDQGHNEQFF
NA TRBJ2-5 TRBV10-1 CASSEGPWRSGETQYF
few TRBJ1-5 TRBV4-1 CASSQATVGDQPQHF
NA TRBJ2-1 TRBV27 CASSFLREHNEQFF
many TRBJ2-5 TRBV6-1 CASSEGVQLGETQYF
few TRBJ2-1 TRBV5-1 CASSPWGSTPRGDNEQFF
few TRBJ1-5 TRBV18 CASSRTGGEVNQPQHF
few TRBJ2-5 TRBV6-5 CASSYSKRQETQYF
many TRBJ1-5 TRBV12-3/TRBV12-4 CASSFNGGNQPQHF
NA TRBJ1-6 TRBV6-2/TRBV6-3 CASSYSHRGTNSPLHF
NA TRBJ2-3 TRBV27 CASSLTGQEDTQYF
NA TRBJ2-1 TRBV27 CASSPAWEEQFF
many TRBJ1-5 TRBV18 CASSLLDRDQPQHF
NA TRBJ2-1 TRBV10-3 CAISESWGAVNNEQFF
few TRBJ1-6 TRBV2 CASRGTGTNSPLHF
NA TRBJ1-6 TRBV7-2 CASSPPASGGSLHF
few TRBJ1-1 TRBV14 CASSQNQGAYTEAFF
NA TRBJ1-2 TRBV7-9 CASSLERRGNYGYTF
NA TRBJ1-1 TRBV7-9 CASSPQRADTEAFF
few TRBJ1-2 TRBV27 CASSRTRTWDGYTF
NA TRBJ2-1 TRBV6-2/TRBV6-3 CASSYSPSGGPLTYNEQFF
few TRBJ1-2 TRBV7-9 CASSLAGGGRKDGYTF
few TRBJ2-2 TRBV9 CASRGGGDTGELFF
few TRBJ2-3 TRBV4-2 CASSQKGVTEIFTDTQYF
NA TRBJ1-2 TRBV4-1 CASSQVEQGLDGYTF
NA TRBJ2-7 TRBV19 CASSIDKGTRREQYF
NA TRBJ1-1 TRBV15 CATSRDRLLNTEAFF
NA TRBJ1-1 TRBV6-5 CASSYTGDREAFF